Following are 12 T cell receptor beta chains from one sample sequenced in a study of identical twins. MiXCR, run by TCRdb on the 5' RACE reads, gives a single entry per CDR3 protein. This table holds roughly 280,000 distinct CDR3 sequences, roughly 8.6% found once. The data also belong to a second study, concerning yellow fever vaccine responses in identical twins.

The sequencing sample was made of CD8+ T cells sorted from blood. Receptors were obtained from a young woman in good health.

This clonotype showed up many times. This sequence joins TRBV4-1 and TRBJ2-1; 11 bases are a match to TRBD2. The CDR3 extends over 16 amino acids. The germline CDR1 and CDR2 sequences are MGHRA and YSYEKL. The V and J ends lost 4 bases and 7 bases, in that order; junction bases with no gene match: 9. CDR3 protein: CASSPQTSGVWNEQFF. CDR3 nucleotides: TGCGCCAGCAGCCCCCAGACTAGCGGGGTTTGGAATGAGCAGTTCTTC.

This clonotype was counted only a few times. V usage is TRBV20-1 and J usage is TRBJ1-6; D gene uncertain. Germline V gives CDR1 DFQATT, CDR2 SNEGSKA (reference sequence). Trimming removed 0 bases from V and 9 bases from J, with 15 bases in between. The CDR3 spans 15 residues. CDR3 amino acids: CSARDTASGSSPLHF. CDR3 coding DNA: TGCAGTGCTAGAGATACAGCGAGTGGGAGTTCACCCCTCCACTTT.

In its sample, this clonotype was seen once. The chain combines TRBV6-6 with TRBJ2-7; possible D gene TRBD2, 7 bases. The ends were cut back, 6 bases at V and 6 bases at J, with 12 bases in the middle. The germline V gene encodes CDR1 MNHNY and CDR2 SVGAGI (reference sequence). The CDR3 totals 12 residues. CDR3 DNA: TGTGCCAGCAGCCCCGGGGGGCTCGAGCAGTACTTC. This gives the protein CASSPGGLEQYF.

V usage is TRBV21-1 and J usage is TRBJ1-4. TRBV21-1 is marked as a pseudogene. The CDR3 is 11 amino acids. CDR3 region: CASSHTKKLFF. CDR3 DNA: TGTGCCAGCAGTCATACTAAAAAACTGTTTTTT.

The rearrangement links TRBV10-3 to TRBJ2-7; TRBD1 aligns across 9 bases. This CDR3 spans 13 amino acids. Germline CDR1 is ENHRY and CDR2 is SYGVKD. With V trimmed by 8 bases and J by 2 bases, 4 bases remained unmatched. CDR3 amino acids: CAIGTGITYEQYF. Written as DNA, the CDR3 is TGTGCCATCGGGACAGGGATCACCTACGAGCAGTACTTC.

In this sample, this clonotype turned up many times. The chain combines TRBV7-8 with TRBJ2-3; 12 bases align to TRBD2. Germline values: CDR1 SGHVS, CDR2 FQNEAQ. The CDR3 totals 20 residues. The ends lost 2 bases at V and 4 bases at J; junction bases unmatched: 16. CDR3 nucleotides: TGTGCCAGCAGCTTACTGAGACTAGCGGGGGCGACACCCCTCCCAGATACGCAGTATTTT. It translates to CASSLLRLAGATPLPDTQYF. The variable domain in full, with the rest retrieved from reference TRBV7-8 and TRBJ2-3, is GAGVSQSPRYKVAKRGQDVALRCDPISGHVSLFWYQQALGQGPEFLTYFQNEAQLDKSGLPSDRFFAERPEGSVSTLKIQRTQQEDSAVYLCASSLLRLAGATPLPDTQYFGPGTRLTVL.

CDR3 in amino acids: CASSVAAEPSSGANVLTF. CDR3 in DNA: TGTGCCAGCAGCGTAGCGGCGGAACCAAGCTCTGGGGCCAACGTCCTGACTTTC. The chain joins TRBV9 to TRBJ2-6; D is unclear. V lost 0 bases, J lost 0 bases, and 13 bases lay in between. Germline V CDR1 and CDR2: SGDLS, YYNGEE. This CDR3 comprises 18 residues.

As to this clonotype: The junction and the germline gene differ at one end; a read error may be behind it. The rearrangement uses TRBV7-7 and TRBJ1-5; D is unresolved. CDR3 size: 13 residues. Germline lookup yields CDR1 SSHAT and CDR2 FNYEAQ (reference sequence). The CDR3 DNA is TGTGCTAGCAGCTTAGCGCTTGGTCAGCCCCAGCATTTT. Protein product: CASSLALGQPQHF.

This clonotype was seen at least ten times. The chain couples TRBV5-1 to TRBJ2-3; D unresolved. V was shortened by 2 bases and J by 7 bases, with 5 bases between the two germline ends. Germline-derived CDR1 and CDR2 are SGHRS and YFSETQ. The CDR3 is 11 residues long. The CDR3 loop reads CASSFEYTQYF. The CDR3 DNA is TGCGCCAGCAGCTTCGAGTATACGCAGTATTTT.

The sample holds many counts of this clonotype. The CDR3 here is CASSSRTSPDTQYF. CDR3 nucleotide sequence: TGTGCCAGCAGCTCCCGGACTAGTCCAGATACGCAGTATTTT. The V gene is TRBV11-3, the J gene TRBJ2-3; 7 nucleotides agree with TRBD2. Germline assignment: CDR1 SGHNT and CDR2 YENEEA. This CDR3 contains 14 residues. V was clipped by 4 bases and J by 4 bases; unmatched bases: 5.

This clonotype was observed at least ten times. The chain carries TRBV2 and TRBJ2-5; D may be TRBD2 (6 bases). Trimming took 4 bases from V and 0 from J, leaving 6 bases between them. The CDR3 sequence is 13 residues long. Germline CDR1 is SNHLY and CDR2 is FYNNEI. The CDR3 bases are TGTGCCAGCAGTGGGGGGGACCAAGAGACCCAGTACTTC. Its translation: CASSGGDQETQYF.

This chain connects TRBV29-1 to TRBJ1-2; D gene unclear. The CDR3 runs 13 residues. V was shortened by 1 base and J by 2 bases, with 8 bases between the two germline ends. Germline CDR1 reads SQVTM; CDR2 reads ANQGSEA. The CDR3: CSVEGRVNYGYTF. The CDR3 DNA follows: TGCAGCGTTGAAGGGCGGGTAAACTATGGCTACACCTTC.